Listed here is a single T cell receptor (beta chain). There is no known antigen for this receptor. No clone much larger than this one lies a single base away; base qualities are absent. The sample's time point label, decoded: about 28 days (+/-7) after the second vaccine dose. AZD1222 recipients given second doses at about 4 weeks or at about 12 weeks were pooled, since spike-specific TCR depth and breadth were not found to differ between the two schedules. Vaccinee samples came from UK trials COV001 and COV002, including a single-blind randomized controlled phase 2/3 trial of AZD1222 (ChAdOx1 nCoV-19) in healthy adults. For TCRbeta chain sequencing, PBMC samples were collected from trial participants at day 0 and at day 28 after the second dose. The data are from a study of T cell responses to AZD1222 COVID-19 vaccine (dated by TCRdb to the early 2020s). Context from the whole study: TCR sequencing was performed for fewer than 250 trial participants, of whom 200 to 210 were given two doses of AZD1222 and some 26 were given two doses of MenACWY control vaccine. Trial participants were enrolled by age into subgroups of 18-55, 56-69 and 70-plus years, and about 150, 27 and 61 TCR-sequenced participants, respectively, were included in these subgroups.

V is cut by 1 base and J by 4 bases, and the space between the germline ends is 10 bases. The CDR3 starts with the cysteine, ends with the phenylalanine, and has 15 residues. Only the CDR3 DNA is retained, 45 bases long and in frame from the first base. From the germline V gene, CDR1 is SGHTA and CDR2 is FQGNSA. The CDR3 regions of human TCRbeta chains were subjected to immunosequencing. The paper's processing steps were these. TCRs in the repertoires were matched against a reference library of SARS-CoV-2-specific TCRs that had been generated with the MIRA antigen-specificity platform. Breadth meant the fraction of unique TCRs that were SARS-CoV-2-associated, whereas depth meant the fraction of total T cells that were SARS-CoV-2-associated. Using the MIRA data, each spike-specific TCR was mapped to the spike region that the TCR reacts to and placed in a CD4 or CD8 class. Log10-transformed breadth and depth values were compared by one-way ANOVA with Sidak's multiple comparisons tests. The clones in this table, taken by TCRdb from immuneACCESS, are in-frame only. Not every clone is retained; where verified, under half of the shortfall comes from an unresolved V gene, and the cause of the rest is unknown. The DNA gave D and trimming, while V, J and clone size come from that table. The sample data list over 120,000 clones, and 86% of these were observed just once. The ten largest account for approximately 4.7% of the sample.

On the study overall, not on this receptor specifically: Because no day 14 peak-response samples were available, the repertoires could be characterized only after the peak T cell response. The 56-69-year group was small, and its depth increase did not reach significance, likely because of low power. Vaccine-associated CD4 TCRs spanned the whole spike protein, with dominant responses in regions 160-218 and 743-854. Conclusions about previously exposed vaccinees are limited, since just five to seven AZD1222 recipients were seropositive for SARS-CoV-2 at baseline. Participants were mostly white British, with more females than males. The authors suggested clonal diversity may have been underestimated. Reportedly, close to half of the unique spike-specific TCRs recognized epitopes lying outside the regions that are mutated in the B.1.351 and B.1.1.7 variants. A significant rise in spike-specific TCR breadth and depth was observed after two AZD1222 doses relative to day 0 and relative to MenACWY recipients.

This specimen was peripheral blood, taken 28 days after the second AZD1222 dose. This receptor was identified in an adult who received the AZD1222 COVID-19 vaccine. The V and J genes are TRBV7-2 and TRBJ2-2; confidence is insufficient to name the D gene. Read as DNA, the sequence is TGTGCCAGCAGCTTAGTGGAGCACGTCACCGGGGAGCTGTTTTTT. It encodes CASSLVEHVTGELFF.